This TCR delta chain is drawn from a study of gamma-delta chains in newborns, infants, children. Concerning this clone itself: This DNA's translation differs at residue 12 from TCRdb's protein, which comes from a much larger clone; a read error is likely, and the protein shown is translated from the DNA.

TCRdb re-called the reads using CATT. Altogether 1,500 to 1,800 delta-chain clones are present, around 9% being singletons, with the ten largest covering over 20%. This clonotype originated in a child who was a newborn, infant or young child, either healthy, febrile or measles-vaccinated (not recorded which). Sequences were obtained from blood.

The CDR3 region is CACDTWGPKPSPWDTRQMFF. In DNA, the CDR3 is TGTGCCTGTGACACCTGGGGCCCCAAGCCAAGCCCCTGGGACACCCGACAGATGTTTTTC. V usage is TRDV2 and J usage is TRDJ3; tentatively, D is TRDD3 (5 bases). CDR1 GEAIGNYY and CDR2 EKD come from the germline V gene. This CDR3 comprises 20 residues. Between the trimmed V and J ends, which lost 0 bases and 2 bases, there was a span of 19 bases.